The T cell receptor (beta chain) under discussion was sequenced for a study of shared clonotypes between healthy human individuals. Across the study: Donors consisted of two women and three men between 18 and 49.

The CDR3 runs 13 residues. Trimming removed 5 bases at V and 7 bases at J, with 14 bases between. Germline CDR1 reads SGHTA; CDR2 reads FQGNSA. Assay: immunoSEQ multiplex PCR; the TCRdb copy retains only in-frame clones and omits some. The sample carries approximately 720,000 clones, about three quarters recorded once. The sequenced sample was memory CD4+ T cells sorted from blood. Indicated subset: CD45RA-negative fraction. This chain joins TRBV7-2 and TRBJ1-1; D possibly corresponds to TRBD1 (6 bases). This clonotype was obtained from a woman in her 30s in good health. CDR3 amino acids: CASSPTGQVEAFF. The CDR3 region has the DNA TGTGCCAGCAGCCCCACAGGGCAGGTTGAAGCTTTCTTT.